The 18 T cell receptor beta chains given below trace back to one sample, sequenced in a study of blood T cell repertoires in COVID-19 (TCRdb year 2020). The method behind the library was the immunoSEQ multiplex PCR assay. TCRdb mirrors the immuneACCESS table, restricted to in-frame sequences. Some clones are absent from its copies; in checked studies, under half trace to an unresolved V gene, and the reason for the others is unknown. The sample table lists tens of thousands of clones, around 90% of them with a count of one. The top ten clonotypes cover 15% of the sample. The specimen sequenced was peripheral blood. These receptors all come from a male donor with acute or convalescent COVID-19.

This clone occurred once. The CDR3 region has the DNA TGTGCCAGCAGCTTACGGCGTCTAGCGGGGGTGGAGCAGTTCTTC. It encodes CASSLRRLAGVEQFF. The chain employs TRBV13 and TRBJ2-1; 10 positions match TRBD2. After removal of 2 bases from V and 10 bases from J, the junction contained 8 bases not matched to a gene. This CDR3 is 15 amino acids long. Germline assignment: CDR1 PRHDT and CDR2 FYEKMQ (reference sequence).

The chain links TRBV3-1 (or the pseudogene TRBV3-2) to TRBJ2-1, with TRBD2 identical over 9 bases. The germline V gene has CDR1 LGHDT and CDR2 YNNKEL (reference sequence). Trimming cost V 6 bases and J 4 bases; bases outside gene matches: 7. CDR3 length: 15 amino acids. The CDR3 DNA is TGTGCCAGCAGTCCAATAGCGGGGGAATACAATGAGCAGTTCTTC. This encodes CASSPIAGEYNEQFF.

The chain uses TRBV6-5 and TRBJ2-5, with 8 bases lining up with TRBD1. V shed 10 bases, J shed 5 bases, and the junction held 12 bases outside the gene matches. Germline assignment: CDR1 MNHEY and CDR2 SVGAGI. The CDR3 sequence is 14 residues long. The CDR3 nucleotides are TGTGCCATCATGGGCAGGGGGCGCTTTGAGACCCAGTACTTC. It specifies CAIMGRGRFETQYF.

This chain uses TRBV12-3 or TRBV12-4 with TRBJ2-7; D is unresolved. V was pared by 2 bases and J by 2 bases, with 7 bases between. This CDR3 spans 13 amino acids. The CDR3 protein is CASSLSRAYEQYF. The CDR3 bases are TGTGCCAGCAGTTTATCCCGGGCCTACGAGCAGTACTTC.

V gene TRBV5-1 combines with J gene TRBJ1-1; D is ambiguous. V lost 0 bases and J lost 0, with 12 bases in between. Germline V gene data show CDR1 as SGHRS and CDR2 as YFSETQ. The CDR3 is made up of 16 amino acids. The CDR3 DNA sequence: TGCGCCAGCAGCTTGGGACTCCTCGGGATGAACACTGAAGCTTTCTTT. Protein product: CASSLGLLGMNTEAFF.

The chain joins TRBV29-1 to TRBJ1-2; 8 positions agree with TRBD1. The CDR3 has 12 amino acids. Germline V CDR1 and CDR2: SQVTM, ANQGSEA. The ends lost 3 bases at V and 8 bases at J; junction bases unmatched: 5. The CDR3 reads CSVDQGQGGYTF. The CDR3 nucleotides are TGCAGCGTTGATCAAGGACAGGGCGGCTACACCTTC.

The rearrangement uses TRBV27 and TRBJ1-1, with 7 bases that match TRBD1. The length of the CDR3 is 15 residues. Unmatched junction bases numbered 6, after V lost 2 bases and J lost 3 bases. CDR1 is MNHEY, CDR2 SMNVEV, per germline (reference sequence). The CDR3 DNA is TGTGCCAGCAGTTTAGCGACAGGGTTGGACACTGAAGCTTTCTTT. Its translation is CASSLATGLDTEAFF.

CDR3 sequence reads: CASSLSGEPETQYF. The CDR3 nucleotides are TGTGCCAGCAGCTTGTCGGGAGAACCAGAGACCCAGTACTTC. This chain links TRBV7-3 with TRBJ2-5; D is possibly TRBD2 (6 bases). Per the germline V gene, CDR1 is SGHTA and CDR2 is FQGTGA. The V end was cut by 3 bases, the J end by 4 bases, with 12 bases between. CDR3 length: 14 residues. The variable domain in full, with the rest retrieved from reference TRBV7-3 and TRBJ2-5, is GAGVSQTPSNKVTEKGKYVELRCDPISGHTALYWYRQSLGQGPEFLIYFQGTGAADDSGLPNDRFFAVRPEGSVSTLKIQRTERGDSAVYLCASSLSGEPETQYFGPGTRLLVL.

The CDR3 spells CASSESGQGIPNTGELFF. The CDR3 DNA is TGTGCCAGCAGTGAAAGCGGACAGGGGATCCCCAACACCGGGGAGCTGTTTTTT. The rearrangement links TRBV6-1 to TRBJ2-2; 9 bases fit TRBD1. CDR1 is MNHNS, CDR2 SASEGT, per germline. V was pared by 2 bases and J by 2 bases, with 9 bases of the junction left unmatched. CDR3 length equals 18 residues.

This chain uses TRBV6-5 with TRBJ2-2; D is perhaps TRBD1 (5 bases). Between the trimmed V and J ends, which lost 10 bases and 0 bases, there was a span of 12 bases. Per the germline V gene, CDR1 is MNHEY and CDR2 is SVGAGI. The CDR3 has 14 residues. The CDR3 nucleotides read TGTGCCACCCAGGGCTCTCCGAACACCGGGGAGCTGTTTTTT. This sequence encodes CATQGSPNTGELFF.

V and J are TRBV4-1 and TRBJ1-1; TRBD1 matches 9 bases. Germline loops: CDR1 MGHRA, CDR2 YSYEKL. The junction had 0 bases not matched to a gene; V was cut back by 2 bases and J by 2 bases. This CDR3 is built from 14 residues. The CDR3, as DNA: TGCGCCAGCAGCCAAACAGGGGGCAACACTGAAGCTTTCTTT. This sequence encodes CASSQTGGNTEAFF.

For this clone: The sample holds other DNA sequences that translate to the same CDR3. The chain carries TRBV19 and TRBJ2-5; no clear D gene. V lost 1 base and J lost 4, with 4 bases in between. CDR1 is LNHDA and CDR2 is SQIVND in the germline V gene (reference sequence). The CDR3 runs 12 residues. The DNA of the CDR3 is TGTGCCAGTAGTATAGGAGGAGAGACCCAGTACTTC. This codes for CASSIGGETQYF.

The chain recombines TRBV6-5 with TRBJ2-7, with 8 nucleotides matching TRBD2. The V and J ends lost 6 bases and 2 bases, in that order; junction bases with no gene match: 6. The CDR3 extends over 14 amino acids. Germline lookup yields CDR1 MNHEY and CDR2 SVGAGI. The CDR3 DNA sequence: TGTGCCAGCAGACAGGACGGGGGGGCCTACGAGCAGTACTTC. Encoded protein: CASRQDGGAYEQYF.

The CDR3 loop reads CASSGGLAGGYEQYF. CDR3 nucleotide sequence: TGTGCCAGCAGCGGGGGACTAGCGGGGGGATACGAGCAGTACTTC. This chain links TRBV5-4 with TRBJ2-7; 15 positions agree with TRBD2. V shed 4 bases, J shed 4 bases, and the junction held 3 bases outside the gene matches. This CDR3 is built from 15 residues. Germline values: CDR1 SGHNT, CDR2 YYREEE (reference sequence).

The V and J genes are TRBV15 and TRBJ2-2; D remains unclear. Trimming removed 0 bases from V and 3 bases from J, with 11 bases in between. The CDR3 length is 16 residues. Germline CDR1 reads LNHNV; CDR2 reads YYDKDF (reference sequence). Here the CDR3 DNA reads TGTGCCACCAGCAGAGAACAAAAGGCGGACACCGGGGAGCTGTTTTTT. Translation gives CATSREQKADTGELFF.

The rearrangement uses TRBV7-3 and TRBJ2-2; no firm D call. CDR1 is SGHTA, CDR2 FQGTGA, per germline. The CDR3 covers 13 residues. The V gene lost 5 bases and the J gene lost 1 base, with 5 bases spanning the gap. In nucleotides, the CDR3 is TGTGCCAGCAGCCGAGGGAACACCGGGGAGCTGTTTTTT. Amino acid sequence: CASSRGNTGELFF.

The rearrangement uses TRBV19 and TRBJ2-3, with 13 bases that match TRBD2. The length of the CDR3 is 16 residues. The V gene's germline CDR1 is LNHDA and CDR2 SQIVND (reference sequence). V dropped 4 bases and J dropped 2; count of bases not matched to a gene: 3. The CDR3 nucleotides are TGTGCCAGTAGTACGACTAGCGGGGGGACCACAGATACGCAGTATTTT. Amino acids: CASSTTSGGTTDTQYF.

In this sample, this clone turned up once. The chain combines TRBV7-2 with TRBJ2-2, with 10 bases aligning to TRBD2. V lost 2 bases to trimming and J lost 1 base; unmatched junction nucleotides: 1. The CDR3 is 16 residues long. CDR1 and CDR2 from the germline V gene are SGHTA and FQGNSA. This CDR3 reads CASSLLAGENTGELFF. The CDR3 DNA is TGTGCCAGCAGCTTACTAGCGGGGGAGAACACCGGGGAGCTGTTTTTT.